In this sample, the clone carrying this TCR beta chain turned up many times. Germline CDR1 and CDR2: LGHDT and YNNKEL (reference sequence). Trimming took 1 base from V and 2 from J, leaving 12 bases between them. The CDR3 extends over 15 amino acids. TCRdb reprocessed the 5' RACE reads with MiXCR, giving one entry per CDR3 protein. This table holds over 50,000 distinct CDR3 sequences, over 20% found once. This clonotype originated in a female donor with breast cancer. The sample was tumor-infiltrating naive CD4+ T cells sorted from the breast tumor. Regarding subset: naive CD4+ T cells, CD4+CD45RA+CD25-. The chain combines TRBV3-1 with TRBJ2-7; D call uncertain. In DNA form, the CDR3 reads TGTGCCAGCAGCCAAGGGCCGTCTGTAACCTACGAGCAGTACTTC. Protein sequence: CASSQGPSVTYEQYF.